This is a list of T cell receptor beta chains from one sample in a study of control samples from healthy donors and cancer patients. Sequenced by immunoSEQ multiplex PCR; TCRdb stores in-frame clones only, minus some. This table has around 68,000 clones, more than 80% appearing once. The specimen sequenced was PBMCs. These receptors were collected from a woman in her forties or fifties with lung cancer. The CDR3 runs from the conserved cysteine through the conserved F or W. The D gene is left open where the match is weak. Size is stated for part of the rows, as once, few or many counts, or as a class when the clone is expanded.

cdr3_length: 13
v_call: TRBV28
clone_size: NA
d_call: TRBD1
j_call: TRBJ1-3
cdr3_nt: TGTGCCAGCAGCCAACAGGGGACGGACACCATATATTTT
cdr3_aa: CASSQQGTDTIYF

cdr3_length: 17
v_call: TRBV9
clone_size: NA
d_call: TRBD1
j_call: TRBJ2-6
cdr3_nt: TGTGCCAGCAGCCCTTGGACAGGTTTAGTTGGGGCCAACGTCCTGACTTTC
cdr3_aa: CASSPWTGLVGANVLTF

cdr3_length: 11
v_call: TRBV20-1
clone_size: NA
d_call: NA
j_call: TRBJ2-7
cdr3_nt: TGCAGTGCTAGAGATGGTTTCGAGCAGTACTTC
cdr3_aa: CSARDGFEQYF

cdr3_length: 14
v_call: TRBV5-6
clone_size: NA
d_call: NA
j_call: TRBJ1-5
cdr3_nt: TGTGCCAGCAGCTTACAGAGTACCTATCAGCCCCAGCATTTT
cdr3_aa: CASSLQSTYQPQHF

cdr3_length: 18
v_call: TRBV9
clone_size: NA
d_call: NA
j_call: TRBJ1-3
cdr3_nt: TGTGCCAGCAGCAACCCTACAGGGTCCTACCCCTCTGGAAACACCATATATTTT
cdr3_aa: CASSNPTGSYPSGNTIYF

cdr3_length: 13
v_call: TRBV3-1/TRBV3-2
clone_size: NA
d_call: TRBD1
j_call: TRBJ2-7
cdr3_nt: TGTGCCAGCAGCGATGACAGGGATCGCGAGCAGTACTTC
cdr3_aa: CASSDDRDREQYF

cdr3_length: 12
v_call: TRBV27
clone_size: NA
d_call: NA
j_call: TRBJ1-4
cdr3_nt: TGTGCCAGCAGGGGGGCTAATGAAAAACTGTTTTTT
cdr3_aa: CASRGANEKLFF

cdr3_length: 15
v_call: TRBV28
clone_size: NA
d_call: NA
j_call: TRBJ1-4
cdr3_nt: TGTGCCAGCAGTTTATGGAACCCAACTAATGAAAAACTGTTTTTT
cdr3_aa: CASSLWNPTNEKLFF

cdr3_length: 13
v_call: TRBV18
clone_size: NA
d_call: NA
j_call: TRBJ1-2
cdr3_nt: TGTGCCAGCTCACCAGAGCGTGATTATGGCTACACCTTC
cdr3_aa: CASSPERDYGYTF

cdr3_length: 14
v_call: TRBV7-2
clone_size: NA
d_call: NA
j_call: TRBJ1-6
cdr3_nt: TGTGCCAGCAGCTTAACAGTCGTCTATTCACCCCTCCACTTT
cdr3_aa: CASSLTVVYSPLHF

cdr3_length: 15
v_call: TRBV6-6
clone_size: NA
d_call: NA
j_call: TRBJ1-2
cdr3_nt: TGTGCCAGCAGTCCGGCCCAGTCGAAGGATGGTGGCTACACCTTC
cdr3_aa: CASSPAQSKDGGYTF

cdr3_length: 15
v_call: TRBV28
clone_size: NA
d_call: NA
j_call: TRBJ2-3
cdr3_nt: TGTGCCAGCAGCCCCTTGTTGGCGGACACAGATACGCAGTATTTT
cdr3_aa: CASSPLLADTDTQYF

cdr3_length: 12
v_call: TRBV19
clone_size: NA
d_call: NA
j_call: TRBJ1-1
cdr3_nt: TGTGCCAGTCAACAGGGGAACACTGAAGCTTTCTTT
cdr3_aa: CASQQGNTEAFF

cdr3_length: 13
v_call: TRBV7-2
clone_size: NA
d_call: NA
j_call: TRBJ1-1
cdr3_nt: TGTGCCAGCAGCCAGGACTGGGACACTGAAGCTTTCTTT
cdr3_aa: CASSQDWDTEAFF

cdr3_length: 14
v_call: TRBV4-3
clone_size: few
d_call: NA
j_call: TRBJ1-2
cdr3_nt: TGCGCCAGCAGCCAGGGGGTATTGGACTATGGCTACACCTTC
cdr3_aa: CASSQGVLDYGYTF

cdr3_length: 13
v_call: TRBV29-1
clone_size: NA
d_call: NA
j_call: TRBJ1-2
cdr3_nt: TGCAGCGTTGTTTGGAGAGACTTCTATGGCTACACCTTC
cdr3_aa: CSVVWRDFYGYTF

cdr3_length: 12
v_call: TRBV28
clone_size: NA
d_call: NA
j_call: TRBJ1-1
cdr3_nt: TGTGCCAGCAGCATTCTGACAGGTCGGGCTTTCTTT
cdr3_aa: CASSILTGRAFF

cdr3_length: 15
v_call: TRBV11-2
clone_size: NA
d_call: NA
j_call: TRBJ1-1
cdr3_nt: TGTGCCAGCAGCTTAGGCGGCGTCATGAACACTGAAGCTTTCTTT
cdr3_aa: CASSLGGVMNTEAFF

cdr3_length: 17
v_call: TRBV5-6
clone_size: NA
d_call: NA
j_call: TRBJ2-1
cdr3_nt: TGTGCCAGCAGCCCGGTTGAGATACTTAACTCCTACAATGAGCAGTTCTTC
cdr3_aa: CASSPVEILNSYNEQFF

cdr3_length: 15
v_call: TRBV11-2
clone_size: NA
d_call: TRBD2
j_call: TRBJ2-2
cdr3_nt: TGTGCCAGCAGCTTAGATCTAGCGGGCACCGGGGAGCTGTTTTTT
cdr3_aa: CASSLDLAGTGELFF

cdr3_length: 14
v_call: TRBV28
clone_size: NA
d_call: NA
j_call: TRBJ2-7
cdr3_nt: TGTGCCAGCAGTTTACTGGGGCAAACCTACGAGCAGTACTTC
cdr3_aa: CASSLLGQTYEQYF

cdr3_length: 16
v_call: TRBV19
clone_size: NA
d_call: TRBD2
j_call: TRBJ2-1
cdr3_nt: TGTGCCAGTAGTTTCCCAAGCGGGGGCATATCGAGAGAGCAGTTCTTC
cdr3_aa: CASSFPSGGISREQFF

cdr3_length: 13
v_call: TRBV7-2
clone_size: NA
d_call: NA
j_call: TRBJ1-1
cdr3_nt: TGTGCCAGCAGCTTCAGGGGTTTGACTGAAGCTTTCTTT
cdr3_aa: CASSFRGLTEAFF

cdr3_length: 14
v_call: TRBV7-8
clone_size: NA
d_call: NA
j_call: TRBJ1-3
cdr3_nt: TGTGCCAGCAGCTGGACGCTGTCTGGAAACACCATATATTTT
cdr3_aa: CASSWTLSGNTIYF

cdr3_length: 14
v_call: TRBV7-9
clone_size: NA
d_call: TRBD1
j_call: TRBJ2-7
cdr3_nt: TGTGCCAGCAGCCCGACAGGGGGGACGTACGAGCAGTACTTC
cdr3_aa: CASSPTGGTYEQYF

cdr3_length: 12
v_call: TRBV6-2/TRBV6-3
clone_size: NA
d_call: NA
j_call: TRBJ1-6
cdr3_nt: TGTGCCAGCAGTTGGGGTAATTCACCCCTCCACTTT
cdr3_aa: CASSWGNSPLHF

cdr3_length: 13
v_call: TRBV5-6
clone_size: NA
d_call: NA
j_call: TRBJ1-2
cdr3_nt: TGTGCCAGCAGCTTGGAGGGAGTAGGAGGCTACACCTTC
cdr3_aa: CASSLEGVGGYTF

cdr3_length: 15
v_call: TRBV27
clone_size: NA
d_call: TRBD1
j_call: TRBJ1-2
cdr3_nt: TGTGCCAGCAGTTTAAGTCCCACGACAGGGGACGGCTACACCTTC
cdr3_aa: CASSLSPTTGDGYTF